This TCR beta chain was retrieved from a study of post-analysis software for immune sequencing data. Notes on the study in general: Roughly five TRBV segments appeared more often in patients than in controls, and TRBV5-6, TRBV5-1 and TRBV20-1 were among these.

The library was made from cDNA and included unique molecular identifiers. One entry per CDR3 protein results from TCRdb running MiXCR on the PCR reads. The sample shows hundreds of thousands of distinct CDR3 sequences, around 64% of them seen only once. CDR3 length: 19 residues. The germline CDR1 and CDR2 sequences are SGHTA and FQGNSA. V shed 0 bases and J 0 bases; nucleotides not matched to a gene: 2. This clonotype has only a few counts. Its antigen is currently unknown. The chain links TRBV7-2 to TRBJ2-2, with 15 bases that match TRBD2. The sequenced material came from blood. The receptor was isolated from a girl aged 2 to 10 with multiple sclerosis. CDR3 nucleotides: TGTGCCAGCAGCTTAGCCGGGACTAGCGGGGGGTCGAACACCGGGGAGCTGTTTTTT. Its protein product is CASSLAGTSGGSNTGELFF. Looking up the rest from reference TRBV7-2 and TRBJ2-2 gives the full variable domain: GAGVSQSPSNKVTEKGKDVELRCDPISGHTALYWYRQSLGQGLEFLIYFQGNSAPDKSGLPSDRFSAERTGGSVSTLTIQRTQQEDSAVYLCASSLAGTSGGSNTGELFFGEGSRLTVL.